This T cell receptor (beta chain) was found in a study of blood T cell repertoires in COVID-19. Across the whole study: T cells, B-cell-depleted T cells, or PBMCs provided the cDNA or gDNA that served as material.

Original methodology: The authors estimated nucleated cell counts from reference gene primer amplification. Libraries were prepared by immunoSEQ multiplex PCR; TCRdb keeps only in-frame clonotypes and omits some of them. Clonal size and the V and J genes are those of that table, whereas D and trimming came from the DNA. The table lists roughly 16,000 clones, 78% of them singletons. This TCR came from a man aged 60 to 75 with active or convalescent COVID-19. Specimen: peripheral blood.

For the CDR3, the DNA is TGTGCCATCAGCGGGGGGGCGGGTGAGACCCAGTACTTC. Its translation is CAISGGAGETQYF. The chain uses TRBV10-3 and TRBJ2-5; the match to TRBD2 covers 8 bases. The CDR3 runs to 13 residues. Germline V lookup: CDR1 ENHRY, CDR2 SYGVKD. J was trimmed by 5 bases and V by 6 bases; bases with no gene match: 5.